Shown below are 9 T cell receptor beta chains from a single sample sequenced in a study of blood T cell repertoires in COVID-19. Some clones are missing from TCRdb's copy, which holds only in-frame ones; the method was immunoSEQ multiplex PCR. The sample includes 150,000 to 200,000 clones, roughly 83% of them seen just once. The specimen was PBMCs or T cells enriched from blood (not recorded which). These receptor sequences come from an older woman who had recovered from COVID-19.

The V gene is TRBV6-1, the J gene TRBJ2-7, with TRBD1 matching 7 bases. CDR3 length equals 20 residues. V shed 1 base and J 2 bases; nucleotides not matched to a gene: 20. Germline-derived CDR1 and CDR2 are MNHNS and SASEGT. The CDR3 DNA follows: TGTGCCAGCAGTGAAGTAACTGGGACAGCAGGTTGGAACCCCGCCTACGAGCAGTACTTC. Its translation: CASSEVTGTAGWNPAYEQYF.

J is TRBJ1-2 and V is TRBV24-1, with 8 nucleotides matching TRBD1. This CDR3 is built from 20 residues. Germline-derived CDR1 and CDR2 are KGHDR and SFDVKD. With V trimmed by 6 bases and J by 4 bases, 24 bases remained unmatched. CDR3 region: CATSTSSRWTGNGVGYGYTF. CDR3 nucleotide sequence: TGTGCCACCAGTACTTCATCGCGGTGGACAGGGAATGGGGTTGGCTATGGCTACACCTTC.

CDR3 DNA: TGTGCCAGCAGCTCCGGGACAGGGGAAGGAGATACGCAGTATTTT. Amino acids: CASSSGTGEGDTQYF. V usage is TRBV7-9 and J usage is TRBJ2-3; TRBD1 aligns across 10 bases. Looked up from germline, CDR1 is SEHNR and CDR2 is FQNEAQ (reference sequence). The CDR3 consists of 15 residues. V trimming: 4 bases; J trimming: 5 bases; junction bases outside the gene matches: 6.

The V and J genes are TRBV3-1 (or the pseudogene TRBV3-2) and TRBJ2-7, with D perhaps matching TRBD1 (6 bases). CDR1 and CDR2 from the germline V gene are LGHDT and YNNKEL (reference sequence). There are 17 residues in the CDR3. V was shortened by 3 bases and J by 0 bases, with 18 bases between the two germline ends. CDR3 coding DNA: TGTGCCAGCAGCCATACGACAGGATCCGCCCCCTCCTACGAGCAGTACTTC. It translates to CASSHTTGSAPSYEQYF.

V and J are TRBV7-9 and TRBJ2-7, with a weak D call TRBD1 (6 bases). Germline V gene lookup returns CDR1 SEHNR and CDR2 FQNEAQ (reference sequence). V was pared by 0 bases and J by 4 bases, with 10 bases between. The CDR3 sequence is 14 residues long. The CDR3 nucleotides read TGTGCCAGCAGCTTAGCGGGGACACTTTACGAGCAGTACTTC. This gives the protein CASSLAGTLYEQYF.

The chain has TRBV7-2 and TRBJ2-7, with D maybe TRBD2 (6 bases). Germline V gene sequence: CDR1 SGHTA, CDR2 FQGNSA. The CDR3 is 14 residues long. V was clipped by 5 bases and J by 2 bases, with 13 bases between them. The CDR3 coding sequence is TGTGCCAGCAGCCCCGCCGGCGGGGCCTACGAGCAGTACTTC. Translated, it gives CASSPAGGAYEQYF.

The rearrangement joins TRBV7-8 to TRBJ2-7; D remains ambiguous. Germline V CDR1 and CDR2: SGHVS, FQNEAQ. The CDR3 totals 15 residues. V was shortened by 0 bases and J by 8 bases, with 17 bases between the two germline ends. CDR3 sequence reads: CASSLAPSQQVKQYF. The CDR3 region has the DNA TGTGCCAGCAGCTTAGCCCCCAGCCAGCAGGTGAAGCAGTACTTC. The variable domain in full, completed from reference TRBV7-8 and TRBJ2-7, reads GAGVSQSPRYKVAKRGQDVALRCDPISGHVSLFWYQQALGQGPEFLTYFQNEAQLDKSGLPSDRFFAERPEGSVSTLKIQRTQQEDSAVYLCASSLAPSQQVKQYFGPGTRLTVT.

The J gene is TRBJ2-3, the V gene TRBV4-2; tentatively, D is TRBD2 (7 bases). The CDR3 spans 19 residues. Germline V gives CDR1 LGHNA, CDR2 YNFKEQ. The V end lost 2 bases, the J end lost 0 bases, and 21 bases lay between the germline ends. CDR3 sequence (DNA): TGTGCCAGCAGCCAACGAATGGGGGGGCATGTAACTAGCACAGATACGCAGTATTTT. Its translation: CASSQRMGGHVTSTDTQYF.

The chain joins TRBV30 to TRBJ2-7; possible D gene TRBD2, 5 bases. Trimming removed 2 bases from V and 3 bases from J, with 11 bases in between. Germline V lookup: CDR1 GTSNPN, CDR2 SVGIG (reference sequence). The CDR3 totals 13 residues. DNA for the CDR3: TGTGCCTGGAGTCTCGGGAAGGGCTACGAGCAGTACTTC. This codes for CAWSLGKGYEQYF.